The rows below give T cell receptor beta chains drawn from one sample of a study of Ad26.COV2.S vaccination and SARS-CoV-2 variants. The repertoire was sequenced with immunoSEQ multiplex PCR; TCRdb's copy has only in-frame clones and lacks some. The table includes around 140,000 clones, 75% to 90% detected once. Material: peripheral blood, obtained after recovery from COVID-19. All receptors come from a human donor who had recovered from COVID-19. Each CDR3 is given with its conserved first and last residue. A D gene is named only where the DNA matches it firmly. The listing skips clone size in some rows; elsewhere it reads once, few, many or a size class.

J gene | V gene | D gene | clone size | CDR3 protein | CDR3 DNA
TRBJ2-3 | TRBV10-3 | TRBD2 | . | CAISPGLAGDTQYF | TGTGCCATCAGCCCGGGACTAGCGGGAGATACGCAGTATTTT
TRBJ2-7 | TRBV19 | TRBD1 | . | CASSPGQGLSYEQYF | TGTGCCAGTAGTCCCGGACAGGGCTTGAGCTACGAGCAGTACTTC
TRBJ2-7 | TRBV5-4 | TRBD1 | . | CASSVSGGRYEQYF | TGTGCCAGCAGCGTCTCAGGGGGCAGATACGAGCAGTACTTC
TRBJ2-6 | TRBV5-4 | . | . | CASSFDPGVISGANVLTF | TGTGCCAGCAGCTTCGATCCGGGGGTGATCTCTGGGGCCAACGTCCTGACTTTC
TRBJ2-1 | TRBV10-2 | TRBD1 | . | CASSEFGTGKDEQFF | TGCGCCAGCAGTGAGTTCGGGACAGGGAAAGATGAGCAGTTCTTC
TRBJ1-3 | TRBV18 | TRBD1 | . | CASSPDRSKGNTIYF | TGTGCCAGCTCACCGGACAGGTCTAAAGGAAACACCATATATTTT
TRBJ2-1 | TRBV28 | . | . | CASSLGGNEQFF | TGTGCCAGCAGTTTAGGCGGGAATGAGCAGTTCTTC
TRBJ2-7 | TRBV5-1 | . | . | CASSLGTFGRSYEQYF | TGCGCCAGCAGCTTGGGAACCTTCGGGCGAAGCTACGAGCAGTACTTC
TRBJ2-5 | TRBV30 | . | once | CAWSVQGQETQYF | TGTGCCTGGAGTGTACAGGGCCAAGAGACCCAGTACTTC
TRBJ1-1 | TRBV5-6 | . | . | CASSFVPGFMNTEAFF | TGTGCCAGCAGCTTTGTCCCAGGATTCATGAACACTGAAGCTTTCTTT
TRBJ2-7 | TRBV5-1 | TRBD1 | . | CASSWDRGGDEQYF | TGCGCCAGCAGCTGGGACAGGGGCGGTGACGAGCAGTACTTC
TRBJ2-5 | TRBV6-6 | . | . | CASSYGGQETQYF | TGTGCCAGCAGTTACGGGGGACAAGAGACCCAGTACTTC
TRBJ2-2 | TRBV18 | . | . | CASSPQGGTGELFF | TGTGCCAGCTCACCACAGGGAGGAACCGGGGAGCTGTTTTTT
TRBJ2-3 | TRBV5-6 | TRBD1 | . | CASSPDRVPSQYF | TGTGCCAGCAGCCCCGACAGGGTACCGTCGCAGTATTTT
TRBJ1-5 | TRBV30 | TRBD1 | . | CAWSRTGLNQPQHF | TGTGCCTGGAGTAGGACAGGCCTCAATCAGCCCCAGCATTTT
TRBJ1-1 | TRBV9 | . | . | CASSVEGAAEAFF | TGTGCCAGCAGCGTAGAAGGGGCGGCTGAAGCTTTCTTT